This T cell receptor beta chain was captured in a study of blood T cell repertoires in COVID-19. Profiling relied on immunoSEQ multiplex PCR, and the TCRdb table lists in-frame clones only, not all of them. The data hold about 190,000 clones, with around 84% observed a single time. Material for sequencing was PBMCs or T cells enriched from blood (not recorded which). The clonotype originates from a woman aged 25 to 39 who had recovered from COVID-19.

This CDR3 reads CASSLIQGGGTEAFF. For the CDR3, the DNA is TGCGCCAGCAGCTTGATACAGGGGGGTGGAACTGAAGCTTTCTTT. V is TRBV5-1 and J is TRBJ1-1; the match to TRBD1 covers 8 bases. CDR3 length: 15 residues. After removal of 1 base from V and 5 bases from J, the junction contained 7 bases not matched to a gene. Germline values: CDR1 SGHRS, CDR2 YFSETQ.